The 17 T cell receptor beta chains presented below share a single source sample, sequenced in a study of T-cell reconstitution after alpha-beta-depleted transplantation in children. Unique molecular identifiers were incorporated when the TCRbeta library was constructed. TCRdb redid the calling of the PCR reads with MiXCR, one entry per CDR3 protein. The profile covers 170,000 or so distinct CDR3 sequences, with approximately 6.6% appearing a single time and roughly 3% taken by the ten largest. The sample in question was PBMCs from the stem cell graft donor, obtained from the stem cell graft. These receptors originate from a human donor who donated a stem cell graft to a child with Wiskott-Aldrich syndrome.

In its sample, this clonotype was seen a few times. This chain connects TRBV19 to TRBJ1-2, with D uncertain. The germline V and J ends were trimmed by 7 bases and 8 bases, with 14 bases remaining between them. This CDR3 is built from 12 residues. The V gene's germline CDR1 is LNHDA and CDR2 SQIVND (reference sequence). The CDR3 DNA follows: TGTGCCAGTAAGAGTGGAGTCGGCGGCTACACCTTC. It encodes CASKSGVGGYTF.

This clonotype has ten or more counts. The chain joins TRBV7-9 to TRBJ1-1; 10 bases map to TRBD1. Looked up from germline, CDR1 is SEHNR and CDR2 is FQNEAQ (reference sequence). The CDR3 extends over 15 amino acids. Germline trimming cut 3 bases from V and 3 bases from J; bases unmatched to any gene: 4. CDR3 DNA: TGTGCCAGCAGCTTGGGACAGGGGCGGGACACTGAAGCTTTCTTT. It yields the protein CASSLGQGRDTEAFF.

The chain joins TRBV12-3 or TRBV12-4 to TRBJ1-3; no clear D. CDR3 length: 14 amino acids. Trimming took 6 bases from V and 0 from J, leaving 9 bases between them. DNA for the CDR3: TGTGCCAGCAGCGCCAGGATCTCTGGAAACACCATATATTTT. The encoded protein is CASSARISGNTIYF.

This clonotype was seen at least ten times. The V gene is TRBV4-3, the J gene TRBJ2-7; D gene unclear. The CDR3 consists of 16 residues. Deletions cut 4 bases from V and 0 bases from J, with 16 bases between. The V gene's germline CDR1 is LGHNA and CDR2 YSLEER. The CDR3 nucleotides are TGCGCCAGCAGCCGACATTACGGGTCGAGCTCCTACGAGCAGTACTTC. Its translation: CASSRHYGSSSYEQYF.

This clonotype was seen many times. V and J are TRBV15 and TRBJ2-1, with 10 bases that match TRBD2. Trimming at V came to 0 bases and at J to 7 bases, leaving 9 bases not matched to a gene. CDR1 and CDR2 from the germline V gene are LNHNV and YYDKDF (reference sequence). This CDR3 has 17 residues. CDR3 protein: CATSRESLTSGINEQFF. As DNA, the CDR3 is TGTGCCACCAGCAGAGAATCTCTCACTAGCGGGATAAATGAGCAGTTCTTC. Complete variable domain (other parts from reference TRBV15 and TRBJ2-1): DAMVIQNPRYQVTQFGKPVTLSCSQTLNHNVMYWYQQKSSQAPKLLFHYYDKDFNNEADTPDNFQSRRPNTSFCFLDIRSPGLGDTAMYLCATSRESLTSGINEQFFGPGTRLTVL.

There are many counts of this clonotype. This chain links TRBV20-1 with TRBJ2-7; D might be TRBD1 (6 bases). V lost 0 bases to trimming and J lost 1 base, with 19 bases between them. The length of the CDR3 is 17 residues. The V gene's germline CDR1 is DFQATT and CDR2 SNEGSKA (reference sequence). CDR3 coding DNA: TGCAGTGCTAGAGATGTGAGGACAGCGAGAGTTTCCTACGAGCAGTACTTC. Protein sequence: CSARDVRTARVSYEQYF.

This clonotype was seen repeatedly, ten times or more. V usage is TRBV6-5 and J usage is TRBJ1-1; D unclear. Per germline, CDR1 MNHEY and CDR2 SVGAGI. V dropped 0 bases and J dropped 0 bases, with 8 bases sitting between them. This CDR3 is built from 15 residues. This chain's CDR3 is CASSYSSLVNTEAFF. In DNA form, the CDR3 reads TGTGCCAGCAGTTACTCGAGCCTAGTGAACACTGAAGCTTTCTTT.

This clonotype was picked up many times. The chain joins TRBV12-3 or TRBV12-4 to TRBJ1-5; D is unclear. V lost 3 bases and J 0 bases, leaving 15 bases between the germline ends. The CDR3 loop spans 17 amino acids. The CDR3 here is CASSFLPLGYSNQPQHF. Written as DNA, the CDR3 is TGTGCCAGCAGTTTTCTCCCGTTAGGGTATAGCAATCAGCCCCAGCATTTT.

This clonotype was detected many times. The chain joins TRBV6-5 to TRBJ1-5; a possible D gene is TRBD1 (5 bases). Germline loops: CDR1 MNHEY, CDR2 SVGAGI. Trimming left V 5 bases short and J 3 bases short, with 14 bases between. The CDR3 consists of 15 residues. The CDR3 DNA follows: TGTGCCAGCAGTCCACGCCGGGGCGTCAATCAGCCCCAGCATTTT. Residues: CASSPRRGVNQPQHF.

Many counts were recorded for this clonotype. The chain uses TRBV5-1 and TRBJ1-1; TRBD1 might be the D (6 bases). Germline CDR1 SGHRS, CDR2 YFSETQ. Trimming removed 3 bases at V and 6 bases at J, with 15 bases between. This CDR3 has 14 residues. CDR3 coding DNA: TGCGCCAGCAGCTACGTGGGACACAGCGCTGAAGCTTTCTTT. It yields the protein CASSYVGHSAEAFF.

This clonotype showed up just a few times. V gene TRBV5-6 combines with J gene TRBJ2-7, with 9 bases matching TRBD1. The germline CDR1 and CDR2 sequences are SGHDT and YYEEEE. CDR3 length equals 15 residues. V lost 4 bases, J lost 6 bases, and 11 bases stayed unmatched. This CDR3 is CASSLSPGTGSEQYF. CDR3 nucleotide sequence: TGTGCCAGCAGCCTAAGTCCCGGGACAGGGAGCGAGCAGTACTTC. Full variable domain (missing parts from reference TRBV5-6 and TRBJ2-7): DAGVTQSPTHLIKTRGQQVTLRCSPKSGHDTVSWYQQALGQGPQFIFQYYEEEERQRGNFPDRFSGHQFPNYSSELNVNALLLGDSALYLCASSLSPGTGSEQYFGPGTRLTVT.

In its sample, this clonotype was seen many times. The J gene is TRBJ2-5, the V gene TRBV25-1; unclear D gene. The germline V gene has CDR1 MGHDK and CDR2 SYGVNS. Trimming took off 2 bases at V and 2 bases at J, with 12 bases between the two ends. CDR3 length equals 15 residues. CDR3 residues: CASSEIIGQQETQYF. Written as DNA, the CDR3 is TGTGCCAGCAGTGAAATAATCGGGCAGCAAGAGACCCAGTACTTC.

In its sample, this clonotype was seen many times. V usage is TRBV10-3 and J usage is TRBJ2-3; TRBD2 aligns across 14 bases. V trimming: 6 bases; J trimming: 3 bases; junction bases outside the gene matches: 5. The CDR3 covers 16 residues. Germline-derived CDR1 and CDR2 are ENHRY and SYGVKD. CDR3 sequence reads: CAISEGLAGVTDTQYF. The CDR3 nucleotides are TGTGCCATCAGCGAGGGACTAGCGGGAGTGACAGATACGCAGTATTTT.

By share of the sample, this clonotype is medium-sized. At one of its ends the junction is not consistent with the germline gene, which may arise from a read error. The CDR3 loop reads CASSFDRIPRRDF. CDR3 DNA sequence: TGTGCCAGCAGCTTCGACAGGATTCCGCGTAGGGACTTC. V and J are TRBV11-2 and TRBJ1-2; possibly TRBD1 for D (6 bases). Germline-derived CDR1 and CDR2 are SGHAT and FQNNGV. This CDR3 has 13 amino acids.

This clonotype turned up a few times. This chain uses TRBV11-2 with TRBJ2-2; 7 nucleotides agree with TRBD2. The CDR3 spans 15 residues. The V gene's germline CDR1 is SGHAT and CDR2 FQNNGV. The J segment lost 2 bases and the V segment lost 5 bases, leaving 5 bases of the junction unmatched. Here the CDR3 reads CASSPQRGNTGELFF. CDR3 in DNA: TGTGCCAGCAGCCCCCAGCGGGGTAACACCGGGGAGCTGTTTTTT.

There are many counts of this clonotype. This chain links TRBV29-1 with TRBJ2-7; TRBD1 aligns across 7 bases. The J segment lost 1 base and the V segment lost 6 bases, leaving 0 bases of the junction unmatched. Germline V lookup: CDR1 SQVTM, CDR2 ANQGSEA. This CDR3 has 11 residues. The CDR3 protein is CSVGQSYEQYF. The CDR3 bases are TGCAGCGTGGGACAGTCCTACGAGCAGTACTTC.

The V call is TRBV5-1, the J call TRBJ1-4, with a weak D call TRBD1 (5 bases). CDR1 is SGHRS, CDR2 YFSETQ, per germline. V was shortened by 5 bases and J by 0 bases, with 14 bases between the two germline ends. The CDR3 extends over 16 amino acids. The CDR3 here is CASRPRGDSTNEKLFF. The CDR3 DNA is TGCGCCAGCAGACCCCGTGGGGACTCAACTAATGAAAAACTGTTTTTT.